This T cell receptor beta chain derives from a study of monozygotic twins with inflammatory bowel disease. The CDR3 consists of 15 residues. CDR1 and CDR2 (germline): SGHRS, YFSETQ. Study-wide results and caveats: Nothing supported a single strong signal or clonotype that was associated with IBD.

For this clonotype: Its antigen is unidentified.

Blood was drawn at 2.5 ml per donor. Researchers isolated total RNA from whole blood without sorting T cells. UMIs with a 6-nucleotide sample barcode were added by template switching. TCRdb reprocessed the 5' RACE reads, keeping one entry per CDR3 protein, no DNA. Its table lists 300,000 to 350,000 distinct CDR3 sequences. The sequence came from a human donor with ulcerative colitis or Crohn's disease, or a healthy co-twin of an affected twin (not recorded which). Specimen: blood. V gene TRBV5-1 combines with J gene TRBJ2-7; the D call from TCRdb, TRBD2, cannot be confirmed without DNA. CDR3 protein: CASSLVEVTLGEQYF.